What follows is one TCR beta chain and its context. This record comes from a study of T cell responses to AZD1222 COVID-19 vaccine. The repertoire was sequenced with immunoSEQ multiplex PCR; TCRdb's copy has only in-frame clones and lacks some. The sample lists about 120,000 clones, more than 75% occurring once. Sequencing used peripheral blood, obtained on day 0 of AZD1222 vaccination. This sequence originates from an adult in good health.

The CDR3 nucleotides are TGCGCCAGCAGCAACCGGGACAGGGGTGCCGGGGAGCTGTTTTTT. It codes for CASSNRDRGAGELFF. V usage is TRBV10-1 and J usage is TRBJ2-2, with 10 bases identical to TRBD1. The CDR3 extends over 15 amino acids. Germline assignment: CDR1 WNHNN and CDR2 SYGVQD (reference sequence). V shed 6 bases, J shed 6 bases, and the junction held 7 bases outside the gene matches.